Below are 3 T cell receptor beta chains sequenced from a single sample in a study of identifying expanded T cells in peripheral blood. The method was immunoSEQ multiplex PCR; TCRdb's version includes in-frame clones alone and lacks a portion of them. The data hold approximately 130,000 clones, with about 88% observed a single time. Input material: blood. The receptors were gathered from a person between 18 and 75 years old in good health.

This rearrangement joins TRBV7-2 to TRBJ1-5; possibly TRBD1 for D (6 bases). CDR1 and CDR2 from the germline V gene are SGHTA and FQGNSA. This CDR3 region has 16 residues. V was trimmed by 2 bases and J by 7 bases, leaving 18 bases between them. The CDR3: CASSLKAGEGVQPQHF. For the CDR3, the DNA is TGTGCCAGCAGCTTAAAGGCAGGGGAAGGGGTGCAGCCCCAGCATTTT.

J is TRBJ1-1 and V is TRBV2; no clear D gene. CDR1 is SNHLY and CDR2 is FYNNEI in the germline V gene. V was pared by 9 bases and J by 8 bases, with 13 bases between. The CDR3 has 11 residues. The DNA for the CDR3 is TGTGCCAGTTTAGGATCATCAGAAGCTTTCTTT. It specifies CASLGSSEAFF.

The V gene is TRBV11-3, the J gene TRBJ2-2; D remains unclear. The ends were cut back, 8 bases at V and 5 bases at J, with 12 bases in the middle. From germline, CDR1 is SGHNT and CDR2 YENEEA. The CDR3 consists of 13 residues. The CDR3 spells CASATQLTGELFF. In DNA, the CDR3 is TGTGCCAGCGCCACCCAATTAACCGGGGAGCTGTTTTTT.